This T cell receptor beta chain was profiled in a study of CD8 T cells in Susac syndrome. RNA, at about 0.45 to 1 ug, was reverse transcribed with random hexamers. Using its own MiXCR run on the immunoSEQ multiplex PCR reads, TCRdb lists one record per CDR3 protein. Of 120,000 to 150,000 distinct CDR3 sequences in the sample, 90% to 95% were seen once. The CDR3 is made up of 12 amino acids. The germline V gene has CDR1 GTSNPN and CDR2 SVGIG (reference sequence). The V and J ends lost 7 bases and 7 bases respectively, with 14 bases between them. TCR beta sequencing was performed on blood CD8+ and CD4+ T cells.

The chain carries TRBV30 and TRBJ2-4, with D perhaps TRBD1 (5 bases). The TCR comes from a human donor in good health. The material sequenced was CD8+ T cells from PBMCs. The CDR3 region is CASTSTENIQYF. In nucleotides, the CDR3 is TGTGCCTCGACCTCGACAGAGAACATTCAGTACTTC.